A single sample gave rise to the 12 T cell receptor beta chains below, sequenced in a study of shared clonotypes between healthy human individuals (dated by TCRdb to the early 2020s). CD8 naive samples were CD45RO-negative cells positively selected for CCR7, giving a CD45RA+CCR7+ population that excluded TemRA cells. The method behind the library was the immunoSEQ multiplex PCR assay. What TCRdb holds here is the immuneACCESS table cut down to in-frame rearrangements. Part of the clones is not present; checked against another copy, under half of the missing clones reflect an unresolved V gene, and the others are unexplained. A total of about 2 million clones appear in this sample, about 94% of them only once. The ten largest clones capture more than 0.95% of the sample. The sequenced material came from naive CD8+ T cells sorted from blood. This specimen's cell subset or site label, interpreted: CD45RA+CCR7+. The source is a man between 18 and 29 years old in good health.

The chain is built from TRBV6-1 and TRBJ2-4, with D tentatively TRBD1 or TRBD2 (6 bases each). The CDR3 is made up of 17 amino acids. V was trimmed by 2 bases and J by 2 bases, leaving 16 bases between them. The V gene's germline CDR1 is MNHNS and CDR2 SASEGT. The CDR3 sequence is CASSEWGDRGSKNIQYF. CDR3 nucleotide sequence: TGTGCCAGCAGTGAATGGGGGGATAGGGGGTCCAAAAACATTCAGTACTTC.

The chain has TRBV9 and TRBJ1-2, with D perhaps matching TRBD1 (5 bases). The CDR3 consists of 14 residues. Germline CDR1 SGDLS, CDR2 YYNGEE. Trimming shortened V by 3 bases and J by 4 bases, and 13 bases separated the two germline ends. CDR3 protein: CASSGVGTSYGYTF. In DNA, the CDR3 is TGTGCCAGCAGCGGTGTGGGGACGTCCTATGGCTACACCTTC.

The rearrangement joins TRBV7-2 to TRBJ1-1, with 8 bases aligning to TRBD1. The germline V gene encodes CDR1 SGHTA and CDR2 FQGNSA. After removal of 5 bases from V and 7 bases from J, the junction contained 6 bases not matched to a gene. The CDR3 contains 13 residues. The CDR3 coding sequence is TGTGCCAGCAGCCCCGACAGGGGCTATGAAGCTTTCTTT. It codes for CASSPDRGYEAFF.

The chain joins TRBV9 to TRBJ1-2; D gene unclear. V shed 5 bases and J shed 4 bases, with 12 bases lying between them. This CDR3 contains 13 residues. The germline V gene encodes CDR1 SGDLS and CDR2 YYNGEE. CDR3 nucleotides: TGTGCCAGCAGGGGGAGCATTACCTATGGCTACACCTTC. Protein: CASRGSITYGYTF.

This chain links TRBV7-6 with TRBJ2-2; 8 bases fit TRBD1. Germline loops: CDR1 SGHVS, CDR2 FNYEAQ. This CDR3 has 19 amino acids. With 5 bases clipped from V and 1 base from J, the junction kept 15 bases outside the gene matches. The CDR3 loop is CASSPGGDLGQGNTGELFF. Here the CDR3 DNA reads TGTGCCAGCAGCCCTGGGGGCGATCTAGGACAGGGGAACACCGGGGAGCTGTTTTTT. Full variable domain (rest looked up from reference TRBV7-6 and TRBJ2-2): GAGVSQSPRYKVTKRGQDVALRCDPISGHVSLYWYRQALGQGPEFLTYFNYEAQQDKSGLPNDRFSAERPEGSISTLTIQRTEQRDSAMYRCASSPGGDLGQGNTGELFFGEGSRLTVL.

The V gene is TRBV7-9, the J gene TRBJ1-1; 7 bases are a match to TRBD1. CDR3 length: 12 residues. V was pared by 7 bases and J by 4 bases, with 3 bases of the junction left unmatched. CDR1 and CDR2 (germline): SEHNR, FQNEAQ (reference sequence). This chain's CDR3 is CASTGGVTEAFF. The CDR3 DNA reads as TGTGCCAGCACAGGGGGGGTCACTGAAGCTTTCTTT. Full variable domain (rest looked up from reference TRBV7-9 and TRBJ1-1): DTGVSQNPRHKITKRGQNVTFRCDPISEHNRLYWYRQTLGQGPEFLTYFQNEAQLEKSRLLSDRFSAERPKGSFSTLEIQRTEQGDSAMYLCASTGGVTEAFFGQGTRLTVV.

This chain connects TRBV19 to TRBJ2-3; D call uncertain. In germline, CDR1 is LNHDA, CDR2 SQIVND (reference sequence). V gave up 5 bases and J gave up 1 base, with 13 bases separating them. CDR3 size: 15 residues. The CDR3 protein is CASSPLDRGTDTQYF. In nucleotides, the CDR3 is TGTGCCAGTAGTCCGCTCGATCGGGGCACAGATACGCAGTATTTT.

V is TRBV4-1 and J is TRBJ2-5; possible D gene TRBD2, 5 bases. The CDR3 covers 13 residues. The ends were cut back, 4 bases at V and 5 bases at J, with 11 bases in the middle. CDR1 is MGHRA, CDR2 YSYEKL, per germline. CDR3 loop: CASSPRWEETQYF. In nucleotides, the CDR3 is TGCGCCAGCAGCCCGCGGTGGGAGGAGACCCAGTACTTC.

The chain links TRBV7-9 to TRBJ1-4; weak D call: TRBD1 (5 bases). Germline V gene lookup returns CDR1 SEHNR and CDR2 FQNEAQ (reference sequence). The V end lost 1 base, the J end lost 8 bases, and 14 bases lay between the germline ends. The CDR3 contains 15 residues. The CDR3 nucleotides are TGTGCCAGCAGCTTAGGGGGCTTGGGTGACGAAAAACTGTTTTTT. This sequence encodes CASSLGGLGDEKLFF.

The J gene is TRBJ2-5, the V gene TRBV15; the match to TRBD1 covers 12 bases. V shed 5 bases and J 5 bases; nucleotides not matched to a gene: 6. This CDR3 is built from 15 residues. Germline-derived CDR1 and CDR2 are LNHNV and YYDKDF (reference sequence). The DNA for the CDR3 is TGTGCCACCAGCGGTGGGACAGGGGGCAGGGAGACCCAGTACTTC. This sequence encodes CATSGGTGGRETQYF.

The V call is TRBV6-5, the J call TRBJ1-2; D perhaps matches TRBD1 (6 bases). Germline V gives CDR1 MNHEY, CDR2 SVGAGI. V lost 5 bases, J lost 7 bases, and 17 bases lay in between. The CDR3 sequence is 14 residues long. The CDR3 DNA reads TGTGCCAGCAGTCCCCTCCCAGGGGAATCTGGCTACACCTTC. Its translation is CASSPLPGESGYTF.

The chain couples TRBV11-2 to TRBJ1-2, with unresolved D. CDR1 SGHAT and CDR2 FQNNGV come from the germline V gene. V dropped 5 bases and J dropped 2 bases, with 15 bases sitting between them. CDR3 length equals 15 residues. The CDR3 sequence: CASSPSGELNYGYTF. DNA for the CDR3: TGTGCCAGCAGCCCCAGCGGGGAACTCAACTATGGCTACACCTTC.